This T cell receptor (beta chain) emerged from a study of blood T cell repertoires in COVID-19. Looking at the study overall: Material from acute and convalescent COVID-19 was sourced from the United States, Italy and Spain.

Only a few counts were recorded for this clone. Clones were read by immunoSEQ multiplex PCR, and TCRdb kept only the in-frame ones, dropping some. The profile shows some 450,000 clones, about 91% of them singletons. V gave up 5 bases and J gave up 2 bases; unmatched junction bases: 6. In germline, CDR1 is MNHEY, CDR2 SMNVEV (reference sequence). The CDR3 totals 16 residues. The chain recombines TRBV27 with TRBJ2-1; TRBD1 agrees at 10 bases. Sequenced sample: peripheral blood. The TCR was taken from a woman aged 45-65 years with COVID-19, enrolled during active disease. In DNA, the CDR3 is TGTGCCAGCAGTCCCCTCGACAGGGGGCCCTACAATGAGCAGTTCTTC. It codes for CASSPLDRGPYNEQFF.